The following is a T cell receptor (beta chain) sequence with its context. The data belong to a study of T cell changes during pregnancy in multiple sclerosis. This CDR3 has 13 residues. The germline gives CDR1 MDHEN, CDR2 SYDVKM. J was trimmed by 6 bases and V by 4 bases; bases with no gene match: 0. The method was immunoSEQ multiplex PCR; TCRdb's version includes in-frame clones alone and lacks a portion of them. The sample carries about 89,000 clones, 94% recorded once. Source: peripheral blood, taken after pregnancy. The chain recombines TRBV28 with TRBJ1-6, with 7 bases lining up with TRBD1. The receptor was isolated from a female donor in good health, enrolled as a control in a pregnancy study. This CDR3 is CASSYRGNSPLHF. The CDR3 nucleotides are TGTGCCAGCAGTTACAGGGGTAATTCACCCCTCCACTTT.